These 28 T cell receptor beta chains share one sample of origin, sequenced in a study of blood T cell repertoires in COVID-19. Sequencing used immunoSEQ multiplex PCR; TCRdb keeps in-frame clones, though not all of them. This table has about 160,000 clones, around 89% appearing once. The sample comprised PBMCs or T cells enriched from blood (not recorded which). These receptors came from a woman between 50 and 59 years old who had recovered from COVID-19.

This sequence joins TRBV19 and TRBJ1-1; D gene ambiguous. V was cut by 1 base and J by 4 bases, with 4 bases left in between. The CDR3 covers 12 residues. The germline V gene encodes CDR1 LNHDA and CDR2 SQIVND (reference sequence). CDR3 sequence (DNA): TGTGCCAGTAGTATAGGGGCCACTGAAGCTTTCTTT. Amino acid sequence: CASSIGATEAFF.

The rearrangement links TRBV18 to TRBJ1-2; D gene unclear. The germline CDR1 and CDR2 sequences are KGHSH and LQKENI. V was pared by 4 bases and J by 2 bases, with 11 bases between. The CDR3 loop spans 14 amino acids. The CDR3 bases are TGTGCCAGCTCACGAGACGGGAGAAACTATGGCTACACCTTC. It yields the protein CASSRDGRNYGYTF.

This rearrangement joins TRBV9 to TRBJ1-1; no clear D gene. The CDR3 extends over 13 amino acids. Germline V gene data show CDR1 as SGDLS and CDR2 as YYNGEE. Trimming left V 0 bases short and J 3 bases short, with 6 bases between. The CDR3 region has the DNA TGTGCCAGCAGCGTAGTTTCCGACACTGAAGCTTTCTTT. Translated: CASSVVSDTEAFF.

The chain has TRBV19 and TRBJ2-2; 9 bases match TRBD1. Germline CDR1 and CDR2: LNHDA and SQIVND (reference sequence). This CDR3 has 15 amino acids. Trimming removed 7 bases from V and 0 bases from J; junction bases left unmatched: 3. The CDR3 loop is CASTRQGANTGELFF. CDR3 sequence (DNA): TGTGCCAGTACCAGACAGGGGGCGAACACCGGGGAGCTGTTTTTT.

This rearrangement joins TRBV7-2 to TRBJ2-7, with 16 bases that match TRBD2. Trimming removed 2 bases from V and 5 bases from J; junction bases left unmatched: 6. CDR3 length equals 17 residues. Germline values: CDR1 SGHTA, CDR2 FQGNSA. CDR3 in DNA: TGTGCCAGCAGCTTATCGGGACTAGCGGGGGGGTGGAACGAGCAGTACTTC. This gives the protein CASSLSGLAGGWNEQYF.

This clone was counted once. This rearrangement joins TRBV24-1 to TRBJ2-2, with a possible D match to TRBD2 (6 bases). The length of the CDR3 is 15 residues. Germline assignment: CDR1 KGHDR and CDR2 SFDVKD. Trimming took 3 bases from V and 1 from J, leaving 8 bases between them. CDR3 protein: CATSDTGRNTGELFF. The CDR3 DNA sequence: TGTGCCACCAGTGATACCGGGAGGAACACCGGGGAGCTGTTTTTT.

This clone showed up just once. The chain carries TRBV5-1 and TRBJ2-3, with D possibly matching TRBD2 (6 bases). Germline CDR1 is SGHRS and CDR2 is YFSETQ. The ends were cut back, 0 bases at V and 6 bases at J, with 20 bases in the middle. The CDR3 extends over 17 amino acids. CDR3 residues: CASSLVSGRLVVDTQYF. For the CDR3, the DNA is TGCGCCAGCAGCTTGGTATCAGGGAGGCTGGTGGTGGATACGCAGTATTTT.

The V call is TRBV4-3, the J call TRBJ2-1; TRBD2 aligns across 7 bases. Germline CDR1 is LGHNA and CDR2 is YSLEER. CDR3 length: 16 residues. J was trimmed by 1 base and V by 0 bases; bases with no gene match: 3. The CDR3 region is CASSQEGRGSYNEQFF. CDR3 nucleotides: TGCGCCAGCAGCCAAGAGGGGCGGGGGTCCTACAATGAGCAGTTCTTC.

The chain is built from TRBV6-5 and TRBJ2-4; no clear D. Per the germline V gene, CDR1 is MNHEY and CDR2 is SVGAGI. V lost 3 bases to trimming and J lost 0 bases, with 6 bases between them. The CDR3 loop spans 14 amino acids. CDR3 loop: CASSYSPAKNIQYF. CDR3 nucleotides: TGTGCCAGCAGTTATAGTCCAGCCAAAAACATTCAGTACTTC.

V is TRBV4-3 and J is TRBJ1-2, with D possibly TRBD1 on 5 matching bases. The germline CDR1 and CDR2 sequences are LGHNA and YSLEER. This CDR3 has 18 residues. The V end lost 0 bases, the J end lost 0 bases, and 17 bases lay between the germline ends. CDR3 nucleotide sequence: TGCGCCAGCAGCCAAGAGATGGCAGGGACTTGGGCTAACTATGGCTACACCTTC. Encoded protein: CASSQEMAGTWANYGYTF.

This clone showed up just a few times. The chain employs TRBV25-1 and TRBJ2-5; a possible D gene is TRBD2 (6 bases). Germline CDR1 and CDR2: MGHDK and SYGVNS. Trimming removed 4 bases from V and 3 bases from J, with 12 bases in between. The CDR3 totals 14 residues. The chain's CDR3 is CASSAHGGEETQYF. CDR3 coding DNA: TGTGCCAGCAGTGCCCACGGGGGTGAAGAGACCCAGTACTTC.

The rearrangement joins TRBV11-3 to TRBJ1-1, with 7 bases that match TRBD1. V trimming: 3 bases; J trimming: 3 bases; junction bases outside the gene matches: 10. CDR3 length: 16 residues. The germline CDR1 and CDR2 sequences are SGHNT and YENEEA. In DNA form, the CDR3 reads TGTGCCAGCAGCTTCCAAGGGGGCGCCATGGACACTGAAGCTTTCTTT. It is translated as CASSFQGGAMDTEAFF.

This clone was counted a few times. The genes are TRBV11-2 and TRBJ1-6, with a weak D call TRBD1 (6 bases). From germline, CDR1 is SGHAT and CDR2 FQNNGV. V was trimmed by 6 bases and J by 6 bases, leaving 12 bases between them. The CDR3 loop spans 14 amino acids. The CDR3 DNA is TGTGCCAGCAGGATTAGGGGGGGTAATTCACCCCTCCACTTT. Translating gives CASRIRGGNSPLHF. Drawing the rest from reference TRBV11-2 and TRBJ1-6, the complete variable domain is EAGVAQSPRYKIIEKRQSVAFWCNPISGHATLYWYQQILGQGPKLLIQFQNNGVVDDSQLPKDRFSAERLKGVDSTLKIQPAKLEDSAVYLCASRIRGGNSPLHFGNGTRLTVT.

The rearrangement uses TRBV3-1 (or the pseudogene TRBV3-2) and TRBJ2-5; D might be TRBD2 (8 bases). The length of the CDR3 is 14 residues. CDR1 and CDR2 from the germline V gene are LGHDT and YNNKEL (reference sequence). V was clipped by 7 bases and J by 1 base, with 13 bases between them. The CDR3 bases are TGTGCCAGCATCAGGGGGACTAGCCAAGAGACCCAGTACTTC. Protein sequence: CASIRGTSQETQYF.

The chain combines TRBV19 with TRBJ1-4; 9 bases are shared with TRBD1. V shed 5 bases and J 8 bases; nucleotides not matched to a gene: 9. Germline lookup yields CDR1 LNHDA and CDR2 SQIVND (reference sequence). There are 15 residues in the CDR3. The CDR3 protein is CASSPETGTGEKLFF. The CDR3 nucleotides read TGTGCCAGTAGTCCCGAAACCGGGACAGGGGAAAAACTGTTTTTT.

CDR3 sequence reads: CASSPGQGFNEKLFF. The CDR3, as DNA: TGTGCCAGCTCACCGGGACAGGGCTTCAATGAAAAACTGTTTTTT. The chain recombines TRBV18 with TRBJ1-4; 9 bases map to TRBD1. From germline, CDR1 is KGHSH and CDR2 LQKENI. The length of the CDR3 is 15 residues. V lost 3 bases and J lost 5; bases outside the gene matches: 4.

The chain recombines TRBV5-4 with TRBJ2-2; 12 positions match TRBD2. V trimming: 3 bases; J trimming: 4 bases; junction bases outside the gene matches: 10. The CDR3 extends over 18 amino acids. Per germline, CDR1 SGHNT and CDR2 YYREEE (reference sequence). The CDR3 loop reads CASSSGLAGLISTGELFF. The DNA of the CDR3 is TGTGCCAGCAGCTCGGGACTAGCGGGTTTAATAAGCACCGGGGAGCTGTTTTTT.

This rearrangement joins TRBV4-3 to TRBJ2-5, with 9 bases identical to TRBD1. The CDR3 is made up of 15 amino acids. V trimming: 2 bases; J trimming: 6 bases; junction bases outside the gene matches: 7. Germline lookup yields CDR1 LGHNA and CDR2 YSLEER. CDR3 amino acids: CASSQSRGQGKTQYF. The CDR3 DNA follows: TGCGCCAGCAGCCAAAGCAGGGGACAGGGAAAGACCCAGTACTTC.

Comment on this clone: Other DNA sequences within the sample encode an identical CDR3. The gene calls are TRBV7-9 and TRBJ1-1; D is uncertain. Germline values: CDR1 SEHNR, CDR2 FQNEAQ (reference sequence). Trimming took 6 bases from V and 1 from J, leaving 6 bases between them. This CDR3 is 12 amino acids long. The CDR3 loop is CASSRGNTEAFF. CDR3 in DNA: TGTGCCAGCAGTCGGGGGAACACTGAAGCTTTCTTT.

This clone has a handful of counts. V usage is TRBV5-6 and J usage is TRBJ1-1; the D is unclear. The CDR3 is 16 amino acids. Germline CDR1 reads SGHDT; CDR2 reads YYEEEE. Trimming pared 4 bases from V and 0 bases from J, leaving 16 bases between. CDR3 in amino acids: CASSTRGIGMNTEAFF. CDR3 DNA sequence: TGTGCCAGCAGCACCAGAGGAATCGGCATGAACACTGAAGCTTTCTTT. Supplemented by reference TRBV5-6 and TRBJ1-1, the full variable domain reads DAGVTQSPTHLIKTRGQQVTLRCSPKSGHDTVSWYQQALGQGPQFIFQYYEEEERQRGNFPDRFSGHQFPNYSSELNVNALLLGDSALYLCASSTRGIGMNTEAFFGQGTRLTVV.

Only a few counts were recorded for this clone. The chain employs TRBV7-9 and TRBJ1-1; D not resolved. CDR1 is SEHNR, CDR2 FQNEAQ, per germline (reference sequence). Trimming stripped 5 bases from V and 0 bases from J, with 16 bases between. This CDR3 has 16 amino acids. The CDR3 region has the DNA TGTGCCAGCAGCCACCCCAAGACATTTATGAACACTGAAGCTTTCTTT. It yields the protein CASSHPKTFMNTEAFF.

Remarks on this clone: Other DNA sequences of this sample code for an identical CDR3. CDR3 region: CASSLGQGYGYTF. In DNA form, the CDR3 reads TGTGCCAGCAGTTTAGGACAGGGCTATGGCTACACCTTC. The V and J genes are TRBV12-3 or TRBV12-4 and TRBJ1-2, with 7 bases lining up with TRBD1. The length of the CDR3 is 13 residues. Trimming cost V 1 base and J 4 bases; bases outside gene matches: 0.

This rearrangement joins TRBV7-2 to TRBJ2-7; possible D gene TRBD1, 5 bases. This CDR3 has 15 amino acids. V lost 0 bases, J lost 3 bases, and 12 bases lay in between. In germline, CDR1 is SGHTA, CDR2 FQGNSA. The CDR3 region is CASSLAQTANYEQYF. The CDR3 DNA is TGTGCCAGCAGCTTAGCACAGACAGCTAACTACGAGCAGTACTTC. The complete variable domain, with remaining parts taken from reference TRBV7-2 and TRBJ2-7, reads GAGVSQSPSNKVTEKGKDVELRCDPISGHTALYWYRQSLGQGLEFLIYFQGNSAPDKSGLPSDRFSAERTGGSVSTLTIQRTQQEDSAVYLCASSLAQTANYEQYFGPGTRLTVT.

CDR3 in DNA: TGCGCCAGCAGCCGTGGGCCGGGGGGCATCGCCACAGATACGCAGTATTTT. Protein: CASSRGPGGIATDTQYF. This rearrangement joins TRBV4-3 to TRBJ2-3; a weak D match, TRBD2 (7 bases). Trimming took 4 bases from V and 2 from J, leaving 19 bases between them. CDR3 length equals 17 residues. The germline V gene encodes CDR1 LGHNA and CDR2 YSLEER.

This clone appeared once. This chain links TRBV7-2 with TRBJ2-7, with 7 bases matching TRBD2. This CDR3 spans 15 amino acids. V lost 5 bases to trimming and J lost 4 bases; unmatched junction nucleotides: 11. Per the germline V gene, CDR1 is SGHTA and CDR2 is FQGNSA. CDR3 loop: CASSKQPGGIYEQYF. The CDR3 coding sequence is TGTGCCAGCAGCAAGCAACCCGGGGGGATATACGAGCAGTACTTC.

This chain joins TRBV6-5 and TRBJ1-2; 7 bases fit TRBD1. V trimming: 6 bases; J trimming: 0 bases; junction bases outside the gene matches: 1. This CDR3 has 13 amino acids. CDR1 is MNHEY, CDR2 SVGAGI, per germline. The CDR3 region has the DNA TGTGCCAGCAGCCAGGGGGCTAACTATGGCTACACCTTC. It specifies CASSQGANYGYTF.

The chain uses TRBV7-2 and TRBJ1-1, with no clear D. The germline gives CDR1 SGHTA, CDR2 FQGNSA. The CDR3 consists of 14 residues. Trimming left V 5 bases short and J 4 bases short, with 14 bases between. The CDR3 spells CASSPQFDITEAFF. In DNA form, the CDR3 reads TGTGCCAGCAGCCCACAATTCGACATCACTGAAGCTTTCTTT.

The chain has TRBV28 and TRBJ2-3; TRBD1 matches at 9 bases. Looked up from germline, CDR1 is MDHEN and CDR2 is SYDVKM. The CDR3 has 12 amino acids. V trimming: 5 bases; J trimming: 10 bases; junction bases outside the gene matches: 4. CDR3 nucleotides: TGTGCCAGCAGTCCGGACAGGGGAGCGCAGTATTTT. This translates into CASSPDRGAQYF.